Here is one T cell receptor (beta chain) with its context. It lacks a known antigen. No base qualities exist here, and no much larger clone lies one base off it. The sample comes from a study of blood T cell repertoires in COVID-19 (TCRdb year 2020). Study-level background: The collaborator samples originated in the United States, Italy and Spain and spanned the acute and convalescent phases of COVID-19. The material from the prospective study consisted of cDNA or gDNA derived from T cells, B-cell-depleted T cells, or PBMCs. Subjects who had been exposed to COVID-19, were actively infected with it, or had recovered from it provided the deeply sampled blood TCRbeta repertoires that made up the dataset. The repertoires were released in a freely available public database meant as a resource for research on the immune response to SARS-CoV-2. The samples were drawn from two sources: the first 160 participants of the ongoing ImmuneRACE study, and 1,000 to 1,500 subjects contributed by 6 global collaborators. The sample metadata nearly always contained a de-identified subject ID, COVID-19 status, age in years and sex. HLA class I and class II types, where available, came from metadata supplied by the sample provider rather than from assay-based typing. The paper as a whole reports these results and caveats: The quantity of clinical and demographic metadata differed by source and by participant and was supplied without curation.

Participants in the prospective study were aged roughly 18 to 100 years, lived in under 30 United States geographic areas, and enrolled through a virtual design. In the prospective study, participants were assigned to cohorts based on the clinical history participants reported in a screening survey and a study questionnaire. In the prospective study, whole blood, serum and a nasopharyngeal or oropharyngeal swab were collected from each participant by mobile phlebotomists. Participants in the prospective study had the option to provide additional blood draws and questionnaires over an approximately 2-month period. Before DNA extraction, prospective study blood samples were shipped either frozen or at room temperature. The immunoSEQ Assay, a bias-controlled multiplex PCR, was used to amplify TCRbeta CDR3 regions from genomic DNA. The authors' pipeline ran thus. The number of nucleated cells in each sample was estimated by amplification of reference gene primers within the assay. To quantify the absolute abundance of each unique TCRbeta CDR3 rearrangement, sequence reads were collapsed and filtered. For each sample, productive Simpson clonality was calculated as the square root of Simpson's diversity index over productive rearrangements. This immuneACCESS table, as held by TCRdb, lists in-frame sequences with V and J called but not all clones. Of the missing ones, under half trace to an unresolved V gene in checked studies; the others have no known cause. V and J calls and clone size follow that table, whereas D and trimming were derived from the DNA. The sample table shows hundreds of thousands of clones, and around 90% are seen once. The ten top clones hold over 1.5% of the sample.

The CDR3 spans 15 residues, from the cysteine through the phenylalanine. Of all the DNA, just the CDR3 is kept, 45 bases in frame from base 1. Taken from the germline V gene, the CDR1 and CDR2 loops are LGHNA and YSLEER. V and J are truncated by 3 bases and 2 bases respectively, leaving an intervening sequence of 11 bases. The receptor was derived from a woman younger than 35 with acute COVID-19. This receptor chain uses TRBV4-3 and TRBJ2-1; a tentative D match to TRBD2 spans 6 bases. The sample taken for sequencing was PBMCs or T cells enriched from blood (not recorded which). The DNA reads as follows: TGCGCCAGCAGCCAGGCTAGCGACGCCTACAATGAGCAGTTCTTC. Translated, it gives CASSQASDAYNEQFF.